This T cell receptor (beta chain) was sequenced during a study of cytomegalovirus exposure and HLA in healthy donors (dated by TCRdb to the late 2010s). Broadly, across the study: An earlier analysis of some 500 of the donors reported about 250 Gb of sequence data and 117 million unique TCR beta sequences from some 180 million T cells. An early release covering approximately 600 HLA-typed donors comprised 250 to 350 gigabases of sequencing data and tens of millions of unique TCR sequences. Of the 300 to 500 genotyped donors, more than 75% were placed in the genetic ancestry cluster associated with self-reported Caucasian donors. The study aimed to test whether signatures of past pathogen exposure could be identified by cataloging public T cell receptors. The study profiled the T cell repertoires of about 640 subjects by immunosequencing and related them to cytomegalovirus serostatus. In addition to the first cohort of approximately 650 subjects, a separate validation cohort of 120 different subjects was used. To predict cytomegalovirus infection status, the study combined high-throughput TCR immunosequencing, statistical association of individual TCRs with disease status, and machine learning. A later analysis re-analyzed previously published TCR beta repertoires from roughly 630 donors and added high-resolution HLA genotyping to study TCR occurrence patterns. In the later analysis, no new phenotypic data were used to find candidate immune exposures; instead, reliance was placed on TCR beta sequences and their occurrence across donors. In an earlier analysis of more than 550 of the donors, high-throughput TCR beta sequencing was used to judge whether each TCR beta V gene segment behaved as functional or pseudogenic. Donor age, sex, ethnicity and CMV serostatus were compiled alongside the repertoire data. In a later genetic analysis, genome-wide SNP genotypes for about 60% of the 666 donors were used, and that subset was treated as a discovery cohort. All discovery cohort repertoires had been generated on a single sequencing platform. Class I and class II HLA loci were covered by the typing at four-digit resolution. Typing coverage differed by locus: A, B, C, DRB1 and DQB1 were typed in roughly 620-640 donors, DQA1 in 500 to 550, DPA1 in over 600, and DPB1 in 400 to 490. Because of strong linkage in the cohort, a handful of DR-DQ haplotypes were treated as single units for association and clustering. On average, roughly 240,000 unique TCR beta nucleotide sequences were sequenced per donor among 398 genotyped donors of the cohort, with around 19% of those sequences being non-productive.

The cohort was made up of approximately 670 healthy bone marrow donors. At the time of sampling, every cohort member was nominally healthy, though immune exposures that went unrecorded were likely present. The donor was CMV seronegative and belonged to the group of over 300 seronegative cohort members. Every donor gave a peripheral blood sample, and the peripheral blood mononuclear cells from that sample were used for TCR beta sequencing. The Qiagen DNeasy Blood Extraction Kit was used to extract genomic DNA from the blood cell samples. Libraries were built with the immunoSEQ multiplex PCR assay. For the multiplex PCR, a mixture combining 60 forward primers for TCR Vbeta segments and 13 reverse primers for TCR Jbeta segments was used. The CDR3 region of rearranged TCR beta genes was amplified from genomic DNA by a multiplex PCR assay. On the Illumina HiSeq System, the amplified TCR beta libraries were sequenced as 87-base-pair reads. Turning to the authors' computational methods: In a later analysis, some 80 million unique TCR beta chains were counted across the 666 repertoires, and around 11 million of these chains were shared by at least two donors. Raw reads were error-corrected and collapsed into unique sequences by a nearest-neighbor algorithm in which closely related sequences were merged to remove PCR and sequencing errors. To assign V, D and J gene segments, CDR3 sequences were aligned to IMGT reference sequences. For a sequence to be retained, a match of at least six nucleotides to both a V gene segment and a J gene segment was required. A rearrangement was called productive if the CDR3 had no stop codons and remained in frame with V and J, and every other rearrangement was called non-productive. Following IMGT convention, CDR3 was defined as the stretch from the second conserved V-encoded cysteine up to the conserved J-encoded phenylalanine. Sequences without an unambiguous match to a single V gene segment were excluded from the earlier analysis of 450 to 750 of the donors. An earlier analysis of a few hundred of the donors called V segments functional above 56.7% productive rearrangements and segregating when the between-donor standard deviation exceeded 5%. A statistical classification framework was built to diagnose cytomegalovirus status from the catalog of TCR beta chain sequences. In a later analysis, V and J genes were assigned by comparing TCR nucleotide sequences against IMGT/GENE-DB human TR gene sequences. In a later analysis, CDR3 sequences and most-parsimonious VDJ recombination scenarios were assigned using the TCRdist pipeline. In a later analysis, each TCR beta chain was defined by its CDR3 amino acid sequence together with its V-gene family, and reads lacking a unique V-gene family were excluded. In a later analysis, some 600 highly shared, low-generation-probability nucleotide sequences were removed to address suspected cross-contamination and a sequencing artifact. A later analysis calculated a clonal expansion index for each public chain from normalized within-repertoire ranks of inferred template counts. A later analysis computed generation probabilities with a VDJ recombination model fitted to out-of-frame rearrangements, and checked the results against IGoR. A later analysis scored TCR-TCR, TCR-HLA and TCR-CMV co-occurrence with hypergeometric tests, applying a repertoire-size bias correction to TCR pairs. False discovery rates were estimated in a later analysis by permuting HLA or CMV assignments 20 times. A later analysis grouped co-occurring TCRs with DBSCAN, adding TCRdist sequence similarity when clustering within HLA-allele-positive subsets. For co-occurrence clustering, repertoires with fewer than 30,000 or more than 120,000 public chains were excluded, along with roughly 5 repertoires with anomalous nucleotide sharing. In its TCRdb copy, this immuneACCESS table keeps in-frame sequences only and misses some clones. Where compared with another copy, unresolved V genes explain less than half of these, and the others have no known cause. That table furnishes V, J and clone size, whereas the DNA furnished D and trimming. In this sample the table shows over 150,000 clones, 82% of which occur a single time. The ten largest clones add up to roughly 0.097% of the sample.

As encoded in the germline V gene (reference sequence), CDR1 is SGHNT while CDR2 is YYREEE. From the cysteine up to the phenylalanine, the CDR3 has a length of 15 residues. Of all the DNA, just the CDR3 is kept, 45 bases in frame from base 1. The trim is 0 bases for V and 4 bases for J, with a gap of 13 bases between the germline ends. About this clone itself: Which antigen it targets is not known. No qualities accompany the bases; no much larger clone lies one base away.

The investigation overall reported the following: The authors suggested that the approach could potentially be generalized to other disease states and immunological phenotypes. The classifier was reported to diagnose cytomegalovirus status with high specificity and sensitivity in both the original and validation cohorts. Sequencing depth was assumed to be roughly uniform across donors in the presence/absence analyses, though that assumption may not hold. Broadly in line with IMGT annotations, most TCR beta V segments showed up in productive rearrangements about 87% or about 30% of the time in an earlier analysis of 450 to 600 of the donors. Because counts were too low, about 18 rarely observed V segments, including chromosome 9 orphons, were left out of the earlier analysis of 500 to 650 of the donors. A later analysis found that most CMV-associated TCR beta chains appeared HLA-restricted, with HLA associations seemingly driven largely by CMV exposure. Only TCR beta chains were sequenced in this cohort, and the absence of alpha or paired-chain data limited detectable features. Because HLA typing was missing for some donors at each locus, association tests included only the typed subset. An association between a missense DCLRE1C variant and V-gene and J-gene trimming of TCR beta chains was found in a later genetic analysis and replicated in an independent cohort. Compared with the roughly 720-donor mean, donors in an Asian-associated ancestry cluster had fewer N-insertions in productive TCRs, according to a later genetic analysis. Specific HLA alleles were associated with 15,000 to 20,000 TCR beta sequences at a false discovery rate of 0.05 in a later analysis. For the cohort, immune exposure information was limited to CMV serostatus. A group of highly shared sequence variants was considered likely to be a technical artifact of the sequencing pipeline. In a later analysis, the rate of TCR association differed among HLA loci, with DRB1 alleles having the most associated TCRs and HLA-C alleles having the fewest. The study gave a list of over 150 TCR beta chains associated with cytomegalovirus. While some public TCRs were present in many individuals, most TCR sequences turned up only very rarely across donors. Three of the identified cytomegalovirus-associated TCR beta chains were confirmed in vitro to be specific for cytomegalovirus antigens. When HLA alleles, especially DR and DQ, strongly co-occurred, attributing TCR associations to individual alleles was difficult. Linkage disequilibrium might explain the correlated functional status among segregating V segments, but an unknown experimental factor could not be ruled out. In a later analysis, HLA-associated TCR beta chains showed more clonal expansion and lower generation probabilities than non-associated chains that were equally common. According to a later analysis, parvovirus B19, influenza, CMV and Epstein-Barr virus appeared linked to several top co-occurrence clusters. A further reported finding was that TCR beta sequences accurately predicted the HLA-A and HLA-B alleles for most subjects in the first cohort. Some IMGT-functional V segments, including TRBV6-2 and TRBV6-3, could not be told apart with the 87-base-pair reads, so those segments were excluded.

Sequencing was done on a sample of PBMCs. This clonotype was obtained from a boy younger than 10 in good health and CMV-seronegative. The rearrangement combines TRBV5-4 with TRBJ1-2; tentative D gene TRBD1, with 6 bases matching. The encoded CDR3 is CASSLDRVVAYGYTF. The bases are TGTGCCAGCAGCTTGGACAGGGTGGTTGCCTATGGCTACACCTTC.